Each of the 20 T cell receptor beta chains below was sequenced from the same sample in a study of cytomegalovirus exposure and HLA in healthy donors listed by TCRdb under 2017. The method behind the library was the immunoSEQ multiplex PCR assay. The multiplex PCR relied on a mix of 60 forward primers for TCR Vbeta segments and 13 reverse primers for TCR Jbeta segments. Held by TCRdb, this immuneACCESS table contains in-frame sequences only and omits some clones. Under half of the omission traces to an unresolved V gene where checked; the cause of the rest is unknown. The sample table records approximately 140,000 clones; around three quarters of these occur just once. The top ten clones comprise approximately 7% of the sample. What was sequenced was PBMCs. The origin of the receptors is a man aged 35-49 years in good health and CMV-seropositive.

V and J are TRBV5-1 and TRBJ2-7; 8 bases map to TRBD1. Per the germline V gene, CDR1 is SGHRS and CDR2 is YFSETQ. There are 13 residues in the CDR3. The ends lost 7 bases at V and 2 bases at J; junction bases unmatched: 5. The CDR3 loop is CASRDRGAYEQYF. As DNA, the CDR3 is TGCGCCAGCCGAGACAGGGGAGCCTACGAGCAGTACTTC.

The rearrangement links TRBV2 to TRBJ1-5; D gene ambiguous. V was cut by 4 bases and J by 0 bases, with 13 bases left in between. CDR1 SNHLY and CDR2 FYNNEI come from the germline V gene. The CDR3 sequence is 16 residues long. In DNA, the CDR3 is TGTGCCAGCAGTGGAGGCCAGATTCATAGCAATCAGCCCCAGCATTTT. Translating it yields CASSGGQIHSNQPQHF.

The CDR3 region is CASSESSGGDNEQFF. The CDR3 DNA is TGTGCCAGCAGTGAGTCTAGCGGGGGGGATAATGAGCAGTTCTTC. The chain uses TRBV2 and TRBJ2-1; 12 bases are shared with TRBD2. Losses at the gene ends were 3 bases for V and 7 bases for J; bases not matched to a gene: 4. The CDR3 is made up of 15 amino acids. Germline V lookup: CDR1 SNHLY, CDR2 FYNNEI.

The chain has TRBV11-3 and TRBJ1-1; D perhaps matches TRBD1 (6 bases). CDR3 length: 15 residues. Germline-derived CDR1 and CDR2 are SGHNT and YENEEA. V lost 5 bases and J 2 bases, leaving 15 bases between the germline ends. CDR3 nucleotides: TGTGCCAGCAGCAACACGACAGGAATTAACACTGAAGCTTTCTTT. Protein product: CASSNTTGINTEAFF.

The chain is built from TRBV7-3 and TRBJ2-1; D gene uncertain. Trimming removed 2 bases from V and 2 bases from J, with 4 bases in between. This CDR3 is built from 13 residues. Germline V gene lookup returns CDR1 SGHTA and CDR2 FQGTGA. This CDR3 is CASSLAAYNEQFF. In nucleotides, the CDR3 is TGTGCCAGCAGCTTAGCGGCCTACAATGAGCAGTTCTTC.

V usage is TRBV9 and J usage is TRBJ1-1; D is possibly TRBD1 (5 bases). CDR1 and CDR2 (germline): SGDLS, YYNGEE. V lost 4 bases to trimming and J lost 6 bases, with 19 bases between them. The CDR3 spans 15 residues. For the CDR3, the DNA is TGTGCCAGCAGCCTCCTTGGGGGGGAGGGAGCTGAAGCTTTCTTT. It specifies CASSLLGGEGAEAFF.

V and J are TRBV30 and TRBJ2-1; D remains ambiguous. Trimming pared 2 bases from V and 4 bases from J, leaving 9 bases between. The CDR3 is 13 residues long. Germline loops: CDR1 GTSNPN, CDR2 SVGIG (reference sequence). CDR3 DNA sequence: TGTGCCTGGAGTACGGGTGGGTACAATGAGCAGTTCTTC. Translated, it gives CAWSTGGYNEQFF.

This chain uses TRBV4-1 with TRBJ1-2; the match to TRBD1 covers 7 bases. The V segment lost 4 bases and the J segment 2 bases; nucleotides outside the gene matches: 10. The germline gives CDR1 MGHRA, CDR2 YSYEKL. The CDR3 has 16 amino acids. The CDR3 loop is CASSPSVTGPNYGYTF. CDR3 sequence (DNA): TGCGCCAGCAGCCCATCCGTGACAGGGCCGAACTATGGCTACACCTTC.

The chain combines TRBV9 with TRBJ2-7; TRBD2 agrees at 9 bases. Germline V gives CDR1 SGDLS, CDR2 YYNGEE. The CDR3 sequence is 18 residues long. After removal of 5 bases from V and 2 bases from J, the junction contained 17 bases not matched to a gene. CDR3 in amino acids: CASSPSISGRALPYEQYF. CDR3 bases: TGTGCCAGCAGTCCGAGTATTAGCGGGAGAGCACTACCCTACGAGCAGTACTTC.

Within the sample, this clone is medium-sized. V gene TRBV6-4 combines with J gene TRBJ2-1; 13 nucleotides align to TRBD2. Per the germline V gene, CDR1 is MRHNA and CDR2 is SNTAGT. The CDR3 totals 15 residues. J lost 5 bases, V lost 3 bases, and 1 base had no gene match. CDR3 DNA sequence: TGTGCCAGCAGTGAGACTAGCGGGGGGAACAATGAGCAGTTCTTC. Encoded protein: CASSETSGGNNEQFF.

The rearrangement joins TRBV27 to TRBJ2-1; 8 nucleotides agree with TRBD1. This CDR3 has 15 amino acids. J was trimmed by 6 bases and V by 6 bases; bases with no gene match: 10. Germline CDR1 reads MNHEY; CDR2 reads SMNVEV (reference sequence). CDR3 sequence: CASRDRDRLINEQFF. CDR3 bases: TGTGCCAGCAGGGACAGGGACAGGTTAATCAATGAGCAGTTCTTC.

This clone was seen a handful of times. The chain is built from TRBV5-1 and TRBJ2-1, with a tentative D call TRBD2 (6 bases). This CDR3 comprises 13 residues. CDR1 is SGHRS, CDR2 YFSETQ, per germline. V gave up 3 bases and J gave up 8 bases, with 12 bases separating them. The CDR3 loop is CASSWGDRDEQFF. The CDR3 DNA reads as TGCGCCAGCAGCTGGGGGGATCGAGATGAGCAGTTCTTC. Full variable domain (remainder filled in from reference TRBV5-1 and TRBJ2-1): KAGVTQTPRYLIKTRGQQVTLSCSPISGHRSVSWYQQTPGQGLQFLFEYFSETQRNKGNFPGRFSGRQFSNSRSEMNVSTLELGDSALYLCASSWGDRDEQFFGPGTRLTVL.

This clone was counted once. This chain links TRBV10-3 with TRBJ1-1, with D possibly TRBD1 on 5 matching bases. The CDR3 is made up of 13 amino acids. V lost 4 bases and J 1 base, leaving 7 bases between the germline ends. CDR1 ENHRY and CDR2 SYGVKD come from the germline V gene. This chain's CDR3 is CAISVQANTEAFF. Here the CDR3 DNA reads TGTGCCATCAGTGTACAGGCGAACACTGAAGCTTTCTTT.

The V gene is TRBV4-3, the J gene TRBJ2-7; possible D gene TRBD2, 5 bases. There are 13 residues in the CDR3. Germline values: CDR1 LGHNA, CDR2 YSLEER. Trimming removed 0 bases at V and 7 bases at J, with 10 bases between. Here the CDR3 DNA reads TGCGCCAGCAGCCAAGATTTTCGGGGAGAGCAGTACTTC. Its protein is CASSQDFRGEQYF.

The chain combines TRBV5-1 with TRBJ2-7; 8 bases match TRBD1. The CDR3 has 13 amino acids. Germline loops: CDR1 SGHRS, CDR2 YFSETQ. Trimming cost V 2 bases and J 3 bases; bases outside gene matches: 1. The CDR3 sequence is CASSFTGGYEQYF. For the CDR3, the DNA is TGCGCCAGCAGCTTCACAGGGGGCTACGAGCAGTACTTC.

This chain links TRBV1 with TRBJ2-5; TRBD1 is the table's D call and was not checked against the DNA. TRBV1 is designated a pseudogene. The CDR3 consists of 17 residues. CDR3: CTSSQDRQGKAKETQYF. The CDR3 DNA is TGCACCAGCAGCCAAGATCGGCAGGGGAAGGCTAAAGAGACCCAGTACTTC.

This clone appeared once. This CDR3 reads CASGQGLREKLFF. CDR3 sequence (DNA): TGTGCCAGTGGACAGGGATTGAGAGAAAAACTGTTTTTT. This chain joins TRBV19 and TRBJ1-4; 8 positions match TRBD1. This CDR3 region has 13 residues. V gave up 8 bases and J gave up 8 bases; unmatched junction bases: 7. Germline V lookup: CDR1 LNHDA, CDR2 SQIVND (reference sequence).

This chain joins TRBV28 and TRBJ1-4; TRBD1 is a possible D gene (5 bases). V was trimmed by 5 bases and J by 12 bases, leaving 19 bases between them. This CDR3 contains 14 residues. Germline CDR1 reads MDHEN; CDR2 reads SYDVKM. DNA of the CDR3: TGTGCCAGCAGTCTGATAATGGGGGGGAGGGAACTGTTTTTT. Its protein product is CASSLIMGGRELFF.

The chain carries TRBV5-1 and TRBJ1-2; TRBD1 matches at 7 bases. This CDR3 has 14 residues. V shed 4 bases, J shed 2 bases, and the junction held 5 bases outside the gene matches. CDR1 and CDR2 (germline): SGHRS, YFSETQ. The CDR3 DNA sequence: TGCGCCAGCAGCCCCGAGACAGGGAACTATGGCTACACCTTC. Translated: CASSPETGNYGYTF. The whole variable domain, filled in from reference TRBV5-1 and TRBJ1-2, reads KAGVTQTPRYLIKTRGQQVTLSCSPISGHRSVSWYQQTPGQGLQFLFEYFSETQRNKGNFPGRFSGRQFSNSRSEMNVSTLELGDSALYLCASSPETGNYGYTFGSGTRLTVV.

The rearrangement links TRBV28 to TRBJ1-6; TRBD1 agrees at 7 bases. The CDR3 runs 15 residues. Trimming cost V 5 bases and J 5 bases; bases outside gene matches: 6. Germline assignment: CDR1 MDHEN and CDR2 SYDVKM. CDR3 in DNA: TGTGCCAGCAGTACCAGACAGGGAAATAATTCACCCCTCCACTTT. Amino acid sequence: CASSTRQGNNSPLHF.